The 18 T cell receptor beta chains reported below all come from one sample, sequenced in a study of Ad26.COV2.S vaccination and SARS-CoV-2 variants. The treatment denotes: 19 received Ad26.COV2.S at low or high dose, single or two shots; roughly five received placebo; per-sample allocation not given. Specimens were obtained on day 63 following the first vaccine or placebo injection. Sequencing used immunoSEQ multiplex PCR; TCRdb keeps in-frame clones, though not all of them. Of about 350,000 clones listed, about 85% were seen once; the top ten hold less than 4%. This sample comprised peripheral blood, obtained in a trial of Ad26.COV2.S vaccine versus placebo. Receptors were obtained from a person between 18 and 60 years old who received the Ad26.COV2.S COVID-19 vaccine or a placebo.

This clone showed up just a few times. The rearrangement uses TRBV4-1 and TRBJ1-5; D gene uncertain. Germline V gives CDR1 MGHRA, CDR2 YSYEKL. The CDR3 has 15 amino acids. Trimming took off 0 bases at V and 11 bases at J, with 17 bases between the two ends. The CDR3 nucleotides are TGCGCCAGCAGCCAAGAAACTACCCTTGTTTTAGCCCAGCATTTT. Its translation: CASSQETTLVLAQHF.

The chain uses TRBV5-4 and TRBJ1-1; D is uncertain. CDR1 SGHNT and CDR2 YYREEE come from the germline V gene (reference sequence). V gave up 7 bases and J gave up 4 bases, with 17 bases separating them. The length of the CDR3 is 14 residues. The CDR3: CASGVVGWSTEAFF. The CDR3 DNA is TGTGCCAGCGGCGTCGTAGGATGGTCCACTGAAGCTTTCTTT.

This chain joins TRBV5-6 and TRBJ2-7, with D unclear. The germline V gene encodes CDR1 SGHDT and CDR2 YYEEEE. The CDR3 sequence is 14 residues long. The germline V and J ends were trimmed by 0 bases and 3 bases, with 10 bases remaining between them. The CDR3 spells CASSLVVQNYEQYF. The CDR3 bases are TGTGCCAGCAGCTTGGTAGTACAGAACTACGAGCAGTACTTC.

The chain recombines TRBV6-5 with TRBJ2-7, with D possibly matching TRBD1 (6 bases). V dropped 2 bases and J dropped 2 bases, with 16 bases sitting between them. The CDR3 length is 16 residues. Germline V gene sequence: CDR1 MNHEY, CDR2 SVGAGI. The CDR3 DNA reads TGTGCCAGCAGTTACGACGGGACAAAGGTTCCCTACGAGCAGTACTTC. The encoded protein is CASSYDGTKVPYEQYF.

The rearrangement joins TRBV14 to TRBJ2-1, with 8 bases lining up with TRBD2. CDR1 is SGHDN and CDR2 is FVKESK in the germline V gene. V lost 0 bases to trimming and J lost 1 base; unmatched junction nucleotides: 11. CDR3 size: 19 residues. CDR3: CASSQDGEAGESSYNEQFF. The CDR3 nucleotides read TGTGCCAGCAGCCAAGACGGAGAAGCGGGAGAAAGTTCCTACAATGAGCAGTTCTTC.

This clone has only one observation. The genes are TRBV7-2 and TRBJ1-1; 8 bases are shared with TRBD1. This CDR3 is built from 16 residues. Trimming removed 3 bases from V and 3 bases from J; junction bases left unmatched: 9. Germline CDR1 and CDR2: SGHTA and FQGNSA. CDR3: CASSFRDRWIDTEAFF. The CDR3 DNA is TGTGCCAGCAGCTTCCGGGACAGGTGGATTGACACTGAAGCTTTCTTT.

The rearrangement links TRBV6-2 or TRBV6-3 to TRBJ1-3; D possibly corresponds to TRBD1 (5 bases). The CDR3 runs to 20 residues. In germline, CDR1 is MNHEY, CDR2 SVGEGT. V was cut by 4 bases and J by 4 bases, with 29 bases left in between. The CDR3, as DNA: TGTGCCAGCAGTTCGGAGATTGATGGGTTCCAGGGAAAGGCCGGAAACACCATATATTTT. It is translated as CASSSEIDGFQGKAGNTIYF.

The rearrangement joins TRBV28 to TRBJ2-7, with 10 bases aligning to TRBD1. The CDR3 length is 15 residues. Losses at the gene ends were 5 bases for V and 6 bases for J; bases not matched to a gene: 10. In germline, CDR1 is MDHEN, CDR2 SYDVKM. Here the CDR3 reads CASSQPTGGRREQYF. In nucleotides, the CDR3 is TGTGCCAGCAGTCAACCGACAGGGGGCCGCCGCGAGCAGTACTTC.

The chain employs TRBV18 and TRBJ1-3; no clear D. The CDR3 has 16 residues. The germline gives CDR1 KGHSH, CDR2 LQKENI. Trimming removed 3 bases from V and 1 base from J, with 13 bases in between. CDR3 DNA: TGTGCCAGCTCACCTCAGTCGGGGTTATCTGGAAACACCATATATTTT. It specifies CASSPQSGLSGNTIYF.

The count of this clone is one. The rearrangement links TRBV2 to TRBJ2-1; D unclear. V was trimmed by 2 bases and J by 5 bases, leaving 10 bases between them. The germline CDR1 and CDR2 sequences are SNHLY and FYNNEI. The CDR3 loop spans 14 amino acids. Written as DNA, the CDR3 is TGTGCCAGCAGTGAATTATCTCGCGACAATGAGCAGTTCTTC. Residues: CASSELSRDNEQFF. The full variable domain, with the rest looked up from reference TRBV2 and TRBJ2-1, is EPEVTQTPSHQVTQMGQEVILRCVPISNHLYFYWYRQILGQKVEFLVSFYNNEISEKSEIFDDQFSVERPDGSNFTLKIRSTKLEDSAMYFCASSELSRDNEQFFGPGTRLTVL.

This chain joins TRBV6-5 and TRBJ1-3; D is undetermined. Trimming stripped 6 bases from V and 0 bases from J, with 9 bases between. Germline CDR1 MNHEY, CDR2 SVGAGI. CDR3 length: 14 amino acids. CDR3 amino acids: CASRGLFSGNTIYF. The CDR3 DNA follows: TGTGCCAGCAGAGGACTGTTCTCTGGAAACACCATATATTTT.

The J gene is TRBJ2-3, the V gene TRBV6-5; D is possibly TRBD1 (6 bases). Germline V gene lookup returns CDR1 MNHEY and CDR2 SVGAGI. The V end lost 6 bases, the J end lost 5 bases, and 15 bases lay between the germline ends. The CDR3 sequence is 14 residues long. The CDR3 protein is CASRDRFRRDTQYF. In DNA form, the CDR3 reads TGTGCCAGCAGAGACAGGTTCCGAAGAGATACGCAGTATTTT.

The V call is TRBV5-1, the J call TRBJ2-5; 7 positions match TRBD2. Looked up from germline, CDR1 is SGHRS and CDR2 is YFSETQ. The J segment lost 5 bases and the V segment lost 1 base, leaving 8 bases of the junction unmatched. The CDR3 totals 15 residues. The CDR3 loop reads CASSLSGFGGETQYF. CDR3 coding DNA: TGCGCCAGCAGCTTGTCAGGCTTCGGGGGGGAGACCCAGTACTTC.

This rearrangement joins TRBV5-6 to TRBJ2-3, with 11 bases that match TRBD2. V lost 1 base to trimming and J lost 1 base; unmatched junction nucleotides: 8. The germline gives CDR1 SGHDT, CDR2 YYEEEE. This CDR3 is built from 18 residues. This CDR3 reads CASSLPSGRRGGTDTQYF. The CDR3 DNA reads as TGTGCCAGCAGCTTGCCTAGCGGGAGGAGGGGGGGCACAGATACGCAGTATTTT.

The V call is TRBV10-3, the J call TRBJ2-5, with 7 bases lining up with TRBD2. Losses at the gene ends were 4 bases for V and 5 bases for J; bases not matched to a gene: 7. The CDR3 contains 14 residues. The germline gives CDR1 ENHRY, CDR2 SYGVKD. CDR3 DNA: TGTGCCATCAGTGGGGGGGGTAAGCGCGAGACCCAGTACTTC. Translated: CAISGGGKRETQYF.

The J gene is TRBJ2-5, the V gene TRBV7-2; a weak D match, TRBD2 (5 bases). This CDR3 contains 14 residues. Germline CDR1 is SGHTA and CDR2 is FQGNSA. The ends were cut back, 1 base at V and 5 bases at J, with 11 bases in the middle. The CDR3 reads CASSLGPGLETQYF. The CDR3 DNA sequence: TGTGCCAGCAGCTTAGGGCCCGGACTGGAGACCCAGTACTTC.

This chain links TRBV5-4 with TRBJ2-2; D is ambiguous. CDR3 length: 16 residues. Germline assignment: CDR1 SGHNT and CDR2 YYREEE (reference sequence). The germline V and J ends were trimmed by 0 bases and 0 bases, with 9 bases remaining between them. This chain's CDR3 is CASSLVQASNTGELFF. CDR3 DNA sequence: TGTGCCAGCAGCTTGGTCCAGGCGTCGAACACCGGGGAGCTGTTTTTT.

The chain uses TRBV6-5 and TRBJ2-1; the D gene is possibly TRBD2 (6 bases). V was pared by 8 bases and J by 0 bases, with 11 bases between. The CDR3 contains 14 residues. Germline V gives CDR1 MNHEY, CDR2 SVGAGI. The CDR3 loop is CASGSGYSYNEQFF. DNA for the CDR3: TGTGCCAGCGGTAGCGGCTACTCCTACAATGAGCAGTTCTTC.